This passage covers 18 T cell receptor beta chains from one sample sequenced in a study of somatic mutations in cytotoxic T cells in rheumatoid arthritis. TCRdb keeps only in-frame clones here, not all; method: immunoSEQ multiplex PCR. The sample lists about 10,000 clones; over 80% were seen once. The sample was CD8+ T cells sorted from blood. These receptors came from a woman aged 18-29 years with rheumatoid arthritis.

J is TRBJ1-1 and V is TRBV28, with unresolved D. This CDR3 spans 14 amino acids. The V end lost 4 bases, the J end lost 1 base, and 10 bases lay between the germline ends. Germline lookup yields CDR1 MDHEN and CDR2 SYDVKM. The CDR3 region is CASSYQTTNTEAFF. The CDR3 nucleotides read TGTGCCAGCAGTTACCAAACAACGAACACTGAAGCTTTCTTT.

This chain uses TRBV27 with TRBJ2-3; 9 positions agree with TRBD2. Germline CDR1 and CDR2: MNHEY and SMNVEV (reference sequence). This CDR3 is 14 amino acids long. CDR3 sequence: CATASGGTFDTQYF. The DNA for the CDR3 is TGTGCTACGGCCAGCGGGGGGACGTTCGATACGCAGTATTTT.

The chain combines TRBV5-6 with TRBJ2-7; D gene unclear. The ends were cut back, 1 base at V and 7 bases at J, with 9 bases in the middle. CDR3 length equals 12 residues. The germline gives CDR1 SGHDT, CDR2 YYEEEE. The CDR3 DNA sequence: TGTGCCAGCAGCTTGCAGGCGTCGGAGCAGTACTTC. It translates to CASSLQASEQYF.

The genes are TRBV4-1 and TRBJ2-7; maybe TRBD2 (5 bases). The CDR3 totals 13 residues. Germline V gives CDR1 MGHRA, CDR2 YSYEKL. Between the trimmed V and J ends, which lost 0 bases and 3 bases, there was a span of 6 bases. CDR3 protein: CASSQERGYEQYF. DNA for the CDR3: TGCGCCAGCAGCCAAGAACGGGGCTACGAGCAGTACTTC.

This sequence joins TRBV7-8 and TRBJ1-1; 10 bases map to TRBD1. Germline trimming cut 5 bases from V and 4 bases from J; bases unmatched to any gene: 4. This CDR3 contains 14 residues. Germline V CDR1 and CDR2: SGHVS, FQNEAQ. The CDR3 loop reads CASSHGTGATEAFF. CDR3 nucleotides: TGTGCCAGCAGCCACGGGACAGGGGCCACTGAAGCTTTCTTT.

The chain combines TRBV25-1 with TRBJ2-5; 8 bases match TRBD2. Germline CDR1 and CDR2: MGHDK and SYGVNS. The CDR3 totals 13 residues. J gave up 6 bases and V 5 bases, and 5 bases lay outside the gene matches. The CDR3 loop reads CASSSGSSQTQYF. The CDR3 nucleotides are TGTGCCAGCAGTAGCGGGAGTTCCCAGACCCAGTACTTC.

The sample holds a few counts of this clone. Additional DNA sequences in this sample encode the identical CDR3. The chain has TRBV18 and TRBJ1-5; possible D gene TRBD1, 6 bases. The CDR3 is 15 amino acids. Per germline, CDR1 KGHSH and CDR2 LQKENI. With 1 base removed from V and 3 bases from J, the gap between germline ends came to 10 bases. Here the CDR3 DNA reads TGTGCCAGCTCACCACGGGGGGGGCCCAATCAGCCCCAGCATTTT. It is translated as CASSPRGGPNQPQHF.

V is TRBV25-1 and J is TRBJ1-1; D might be TRBD1 (6 bases). The V end was cut by 8 bases, the J end by 5 bases, with 24 bases between. CDR1 and CDR2 from the germline V gene are MGHDK and SYGVNS. The CDR3 covers 16 residues. CDR3 region: CASRDTTGGGLTEAFF. In nucleotides, the CDR3 is TGTGCCAGCCGAGATACCACGGGAGGGGGGCTTACTGAAGCTTTCTTT.

The chain employs TRBV5-1 and TRBJ2-7; TRBD1 matches at 12 bases. V was clipped by 6 bases and J by 3 bases; unmatched bases: 7. The CDR3 covers 15 residues. Germline loops: CDR1 SGHRS, CDR2 YFSETQ. The CDR3 DNA follows: TGCGCCAGCAACCTGGGGGACAGGGGGCTCTACGAGCAGTACTTC. Translating gives CASNLGDRGLYEQYF. Full variable domain (remainder filled in from reference TRBV5-1 and TRBJ2-7): KAGVTQTPRYLIKTRGQQVTLSCSPISGHRSVSWYQQTPGQGLQFLFEYFSETQRNKGNFPGRFSGRQFSNSRSEMNVSTLELGDSALYLCASNLGDRGLYEQYFGPGTRLTVT.

V and J are TRBV28 and TRBJ1-1; tentative D call: TRBD1 (5 bases). The CDR3 contains 16 residues. Germline loops: CDR1 MDHEN, CDR2 SYDVKM. V lost 1 base and J lost 3, with 15 bases in between. The CDR3 nucleotides are TGTGCCAGCAGTTTATTCTGGGGCCTCCCCGACACTGAAGCTTTCTTT. Translating it yields CASSLFWGLPDTEAFF. Full variable domain (remainder filled in from reference TRBV28 and TRBJ1-1): DVKVTQSSRYLVKRTGEKVFLECVQDMDHENMFWYRQDPGLGLRLIYFSYDVKMKEKGDIPEGYSVSREKKERFSLILESASTNQTSMYLCASSLFWGLPDTEAFFGQGTRLTVV.

The chain uses TRBV2 and TRBJ1-1; TRBD1 is a possible D gene (6 bases). Germline values: CDR1 SNHLY, CDR2 FYNNEI. The ends were cut back, 7 bases at V and 5 bases at J, with 14 bases in the middle. The CDR3 is 13 amino acids. CDR3 in amino acids: CASTSGGGTEAFF. The CDR3, as DNA: TGTGCCAGCACATCGGGAGGGGGAACTGAAGCTTTCTTT. The variable domain in full, completed from reference TRBV2 and TRBJ1-1, reads EPEVTQTPSHQVTQMGQEVILRCVPISNHLYFYWYRQILGQKVEFLVSFYNNEISEKSEIFDDQFSVERPDGSNFTLKIRSTKLEDSAMYFCASTSGGGTEAFFGQGTRLTVV.

The J gene is TRBJ2-5, the V gene TRBV27, with TRBD2 matching over 9 bases. Germline CDR1 reads MNHEY; CDR2 reads SMNVEV (reference sequence). The junction had 5 bases not matched to a gene; V was cut back by 4 bases and J by 5 bases. The CDR3 runs to 14 residues. CDR3 DNA sequence: TGTGCCAGCAGTTCCACTAGCGGGTGGGAGACCCAGTACTTC. Residues: CASSSTSGWETQYF.

This chain connects TRBV7-9 to TRBJ2-5; 11 bases fit TRBD2. Germline V gene data show CDR1 as SEHNR and CDR2 as FQNEAQ (reference sequence). CDR3 size: 16 residues. J gave up 6 bases and V 3 bases, and 9 bases lay outside the gene matches. The DNA for the CDR3 is TGTGCCAGCAGCTTCGTGGGTCTAGCGGGGGGACAGACCCAGTACTTC. This sequence encodes CASSFVGLAGGQTQYF.

The chain employs TRBV6-5 and TRBJ1-2, with D perhaps matching TRBD1 (5 bases). The CDR3 length is 15 residues. Per the germline V gene, CDR1 is MNHEY and CDR2 is SVGAGI. Trimming took off 3 bases at V and 3 bases at J, with 14 bases between the two ends. This CDR3 is CASSYLQEGYYGYTF. The DNA for the CDR3 is TGTGCCAGCAGTTATCTCCAGGAGGGGTACTATGGCTACACCTTC.

The genes are TRBV7-3 and TRBJ1-5, with D possibly being TRBD1 (5 bases). Germline V gene lookup returns CDR1 SGHTA and CDR2 FQGTGA. The CDR3 covers 15 residues. The V end was cut by 5 bases, the J end by 0 bases, with 11 bases between. The CDR3 protein is CASSPDIYSNQPQHF. The CDR3 DNA sequence: TGTGCCAGCAGCCCGGACATCTATAGCAATCAGCCCCAGCATTTT.

This CDR3 is CASSAWTGDNEQFF. CDR3 in DNA: TGCGCCAGCAGTGCTTGGACGGGGGACAATGAGCAGTTCTTC. The gene calls are TRBV10-1 and TRBJ2-1; possible D gene TRBD2, 6 bases. Deletions cut 4 bases from V and 5 bases from J, with 12 bases between. There are 14 residues in the CDR3. Germline V gives CDR1 WNHNN, CDR2 SYGVQD (reference sequence).

The chain recombines TRBV5-1 with TRBJ1-1, with D hard to call. Trimming stripped 0 bases from V and 4 bases from J, with 10 bases between. Germline CDR1 SGHRS, CDR2 YFSETQ. The CDR3 consists of 14 residues. The CDR3, as DNA: TGCGCCAGCAGCTTGGTAGCGGGTGGCACTGAAGCTTTCTTT. As protein: CASSLVAGGTEAFF.

Points on this clone: One end of the junction is discordant with germline, which a read error may explain. The chain recombines TRBV7-7 with TRBJ2-3, with 7 positions matching TRBD1. Germline V lookup: CDR1 SSHAT, CDR2 FNYEAQ (reference sequence). The CDR3 contains 14 residues. CDR3 sequence (DNA): TGTGCTAGCAGCTTAGGTAGGGGGCCCGATACGCAGTATTTT. Residues: CASSLGRGPDTQYF.